This TCR beta chain was identified in a study of siplizumab effects on memory and regulatory T cells. General study points: With siplizumab, cumulative frequency of CD4+ memory-derived alloreactive sequences dropped significantly. Naive T cells appeared more diverse than memory cells and seemed to be major alloresponse contributors. Confirmation that proliferating Tregs from siplizumab cultures had suppressive function was not obtained.

Details on this clone: Its antigen is not identified.

Germline V gene sequence: CDR1 SGHTS, CDR2 YDEGEE. There are 18 residues in the CDR3. With 4 bases clipped from V and 3 bases from J, the junction kept 16 bases outside the gene matches. Data came from immunoSEQ multiplex PCR; TCRdb stores just in-frame clones and leaves some out. The repertoire holds more than 50,000 clones, with 85% to 95% as singletons. The V and J genes are TRBV5-8 and TRBJ2-1; TRBD2 matches 7 bases. The receptor comes from a human donor in good health. Sequencing used CD8+ T cells sorted from blood. The CDR3 coding sequence is TGTGCCAGCAGCATGACCATTGACCCTAGCGGACTCTACAATGAGCAGTTCTTC. This sequence encodes CASSMTIDPSGLYNEQFF.